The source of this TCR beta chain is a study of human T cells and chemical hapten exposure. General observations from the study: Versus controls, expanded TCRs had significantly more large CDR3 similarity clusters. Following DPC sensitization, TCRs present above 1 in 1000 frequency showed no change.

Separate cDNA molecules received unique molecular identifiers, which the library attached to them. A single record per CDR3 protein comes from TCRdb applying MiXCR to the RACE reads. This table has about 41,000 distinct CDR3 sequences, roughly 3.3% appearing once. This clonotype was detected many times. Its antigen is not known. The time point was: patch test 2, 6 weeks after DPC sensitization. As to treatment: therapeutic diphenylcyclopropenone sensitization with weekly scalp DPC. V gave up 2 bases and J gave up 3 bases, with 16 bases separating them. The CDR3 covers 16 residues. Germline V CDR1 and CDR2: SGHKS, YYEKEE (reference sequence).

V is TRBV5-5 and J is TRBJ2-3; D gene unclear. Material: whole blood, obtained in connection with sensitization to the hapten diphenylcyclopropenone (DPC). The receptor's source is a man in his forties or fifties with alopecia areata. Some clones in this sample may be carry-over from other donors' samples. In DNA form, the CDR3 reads TGTGCCAGCAGCTTTGGCGCGTTGTTAAGTACAGATACGCAGTATTTT. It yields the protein CASSFGALLSTDTQYF.